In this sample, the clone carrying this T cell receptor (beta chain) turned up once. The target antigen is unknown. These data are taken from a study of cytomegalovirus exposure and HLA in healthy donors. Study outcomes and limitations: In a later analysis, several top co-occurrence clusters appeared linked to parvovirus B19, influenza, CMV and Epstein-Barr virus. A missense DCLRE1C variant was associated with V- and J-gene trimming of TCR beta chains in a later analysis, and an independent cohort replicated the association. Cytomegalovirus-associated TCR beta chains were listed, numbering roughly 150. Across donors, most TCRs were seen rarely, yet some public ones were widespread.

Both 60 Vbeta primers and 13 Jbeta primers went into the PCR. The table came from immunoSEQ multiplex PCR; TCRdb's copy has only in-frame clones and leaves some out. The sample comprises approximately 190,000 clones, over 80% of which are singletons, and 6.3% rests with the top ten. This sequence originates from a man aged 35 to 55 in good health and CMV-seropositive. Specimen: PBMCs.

CDR3 nucleotide sequence: TGTGCCAGCAGTGATCAGGGGTGGGGCGAGCAGTACTTC. It is translated as CASSDQGWGEQYF. The chain is built from TRBV2 and TRBJ2-7; D might be TRBD1 (6 bases). V lost 3 bases and J lost 6, with 12 bases in between. Germline V CDR1 and CDR2: SNHLY, FYNNEI. The CDR3 is 13 residues long.